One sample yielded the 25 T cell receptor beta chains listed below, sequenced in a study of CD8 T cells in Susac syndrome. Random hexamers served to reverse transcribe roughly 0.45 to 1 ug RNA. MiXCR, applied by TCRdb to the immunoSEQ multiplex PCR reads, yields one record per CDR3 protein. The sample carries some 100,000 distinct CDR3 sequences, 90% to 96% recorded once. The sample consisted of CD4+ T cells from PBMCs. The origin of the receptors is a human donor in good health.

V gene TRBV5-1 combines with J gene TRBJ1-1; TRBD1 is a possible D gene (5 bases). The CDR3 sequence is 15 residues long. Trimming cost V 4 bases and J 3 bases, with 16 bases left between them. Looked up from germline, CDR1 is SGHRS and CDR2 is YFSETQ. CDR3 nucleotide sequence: TGCGCCAGCAGCCTCCAAGGGGCGCGGGACACTGAAGCTTTCTTT. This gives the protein CASSLQGARDTEAFF.

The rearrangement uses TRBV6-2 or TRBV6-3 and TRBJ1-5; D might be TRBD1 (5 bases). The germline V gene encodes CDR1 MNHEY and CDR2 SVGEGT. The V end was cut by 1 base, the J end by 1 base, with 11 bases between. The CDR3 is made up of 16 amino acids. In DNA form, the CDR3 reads TGTGCCAGCAGTTACTTTACAGGAGGCAGCAATCAGCCCCAGCATTTT. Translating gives CASSYFTGGSNQPQHF.

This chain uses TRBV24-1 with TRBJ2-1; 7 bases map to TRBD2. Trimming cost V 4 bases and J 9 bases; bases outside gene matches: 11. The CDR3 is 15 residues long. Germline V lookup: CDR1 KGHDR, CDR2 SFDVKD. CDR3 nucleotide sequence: TGTGCCACCAGTGAGGGGGGAGGGCCTCTGGGTGAGCAGTTCTTC. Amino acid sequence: CATSEGGGPLGEQFF.

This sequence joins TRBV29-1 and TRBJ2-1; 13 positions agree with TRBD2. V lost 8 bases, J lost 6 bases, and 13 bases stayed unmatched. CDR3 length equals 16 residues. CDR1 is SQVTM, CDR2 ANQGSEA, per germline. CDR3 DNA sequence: TGCAGCTCAAAAACTAGCGGGAGGGCCGGTTTCAATGAGCAGTTCTTC. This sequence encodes CSSKTSGRAGFNEQFF.

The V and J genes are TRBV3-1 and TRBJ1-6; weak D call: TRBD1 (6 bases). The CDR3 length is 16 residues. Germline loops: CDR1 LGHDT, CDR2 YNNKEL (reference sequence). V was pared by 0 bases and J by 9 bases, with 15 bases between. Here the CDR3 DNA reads TGTGCCAGCAGCCAAGATCTCAGGGGACCTAGTTCACCCCTCCACTTT. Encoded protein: CASSQDLRGPSSPLHF. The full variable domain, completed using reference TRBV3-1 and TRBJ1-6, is DTAVSQTPKYLVTQMGNDKSIKCEQNLGHDTMYWYKQDSKKFLKIMFSYNNKELIINETVPNRFSPKSPDKAHLNLHINSLELGDSAVYFCASSQDLRGPSSPLHFGNGTRLTVT.

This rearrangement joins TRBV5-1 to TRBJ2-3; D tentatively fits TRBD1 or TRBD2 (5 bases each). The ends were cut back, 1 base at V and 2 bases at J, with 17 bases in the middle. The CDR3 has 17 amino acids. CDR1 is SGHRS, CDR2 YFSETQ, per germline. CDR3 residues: CASSLLGELPSTDTQYF. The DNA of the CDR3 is TGCGCCAGCAGCTTGTTGGGGGAACTCCCTTCCACAGATACGCAGTATTTT.

Written as DNA, the CDR3 is TGTGCCAGCAGGGGGGAAGACATTCGCTCTGGGGCCAACGTCCTGACTTTC. Translation: CASRGEDIRSGANVLTF. This sequence joins TRBV6-1 and TRBJ2-6; tentatively, D is TRBD1 or TRBD2 (5 bases each). Germline V gene data show CDR1 as MNHNS and CDR2 as SASEGT. The CDR3 is made up of 17 amino acids. The V end lost 6 bases, the J end lost 0 bases, and 15 bases lay between the germline ends.

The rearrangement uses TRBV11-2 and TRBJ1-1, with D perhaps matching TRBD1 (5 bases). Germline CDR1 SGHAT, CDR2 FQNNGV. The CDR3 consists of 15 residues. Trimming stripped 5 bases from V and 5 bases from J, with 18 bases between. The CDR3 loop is CASSPELGALTEAFF. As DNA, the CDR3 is TGTGCCAGCAGCCCAGAGCTAGGGGCCCTTACTGAAGCTTTCTTT.

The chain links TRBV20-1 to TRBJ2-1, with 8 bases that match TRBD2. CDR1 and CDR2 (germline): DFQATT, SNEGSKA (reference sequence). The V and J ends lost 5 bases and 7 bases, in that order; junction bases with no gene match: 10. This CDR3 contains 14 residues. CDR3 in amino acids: CSAAGGLLGNEQFF. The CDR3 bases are TGCAGTGCTGCGGGGGGCCTACTGGGGAATGAGCAGTTCTTC.

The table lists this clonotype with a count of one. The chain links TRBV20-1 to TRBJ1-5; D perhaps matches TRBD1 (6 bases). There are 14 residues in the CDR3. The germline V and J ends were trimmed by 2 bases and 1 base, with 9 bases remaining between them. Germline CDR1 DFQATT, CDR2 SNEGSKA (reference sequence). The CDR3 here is CSARFRGSNQPQHF. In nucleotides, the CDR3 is TGCAGTGCTAGATTCAGGGGAAGCAATCAGCCCCAGCATTTT.

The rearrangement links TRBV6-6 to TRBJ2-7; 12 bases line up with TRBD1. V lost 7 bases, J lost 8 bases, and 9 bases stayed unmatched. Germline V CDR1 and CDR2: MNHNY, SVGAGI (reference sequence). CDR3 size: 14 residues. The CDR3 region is CASTPPGTGGQQYF. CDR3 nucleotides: TGTGCCAGCACCCCGCCCGGGACAGGGGGCCAGCAGTACTTC.

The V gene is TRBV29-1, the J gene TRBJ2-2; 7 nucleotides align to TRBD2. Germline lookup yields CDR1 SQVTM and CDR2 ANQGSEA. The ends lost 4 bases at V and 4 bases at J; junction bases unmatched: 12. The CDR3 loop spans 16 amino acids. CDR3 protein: CSVGAAAGAGTGELFF. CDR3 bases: TGCAGCGTTGGGGCTGCTGCGGGAGCGGGCACCGGGGAGCTGTTTTTT.

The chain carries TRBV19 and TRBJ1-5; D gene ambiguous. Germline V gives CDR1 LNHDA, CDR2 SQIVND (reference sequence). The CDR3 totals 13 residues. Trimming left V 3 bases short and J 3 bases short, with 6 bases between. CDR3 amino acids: CASSMKDNQPQHF. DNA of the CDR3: TGTGCCAGTAGTATGAAGGACAATCAGCCCCAGCATTTT. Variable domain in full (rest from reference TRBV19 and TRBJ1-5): DGGITQSPKYLFRKEGQNVTLSCEQNLNHDAMYWYRQDPGQGLRLIYYSQIVNDFQKGDIAEGYSVSREKKESFPLTVTSAQKNPTAFYLCASSMKDNQPQHFGDGTRLSIL.

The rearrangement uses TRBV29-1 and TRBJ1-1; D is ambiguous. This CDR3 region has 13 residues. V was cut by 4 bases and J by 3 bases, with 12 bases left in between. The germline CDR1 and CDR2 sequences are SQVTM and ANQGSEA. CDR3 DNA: TGCAGCGTTGGGAGGACTGGGGACACTGAAGCTTTCTTT. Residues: CSVGRTGDTEAFF.

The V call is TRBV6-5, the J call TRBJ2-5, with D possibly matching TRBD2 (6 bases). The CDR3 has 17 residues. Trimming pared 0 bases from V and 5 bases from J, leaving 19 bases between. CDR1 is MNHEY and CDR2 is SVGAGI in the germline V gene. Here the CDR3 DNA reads TGTGCCAGCAGTTACTCGGGGCGGGGCGCTTCCGTTGAGACCCAGTACTTC. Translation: CASSYSGRGASVETQYF.

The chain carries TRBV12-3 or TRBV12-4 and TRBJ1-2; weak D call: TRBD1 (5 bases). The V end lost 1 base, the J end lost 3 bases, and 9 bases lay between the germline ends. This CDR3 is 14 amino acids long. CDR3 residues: CASSLVGTYYGYTF. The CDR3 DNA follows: TGTGCCAGCAGTTTAGTTGGGACTTACTATGGCTACACCTTC.

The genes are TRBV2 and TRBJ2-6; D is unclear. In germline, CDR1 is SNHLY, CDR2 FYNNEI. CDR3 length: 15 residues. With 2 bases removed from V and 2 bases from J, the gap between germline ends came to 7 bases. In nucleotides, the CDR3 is TGTGCCAGCAGTGAAAGTCAGACTGGGGCCAACGTCCTGACTTTC. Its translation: CASSESQTGANVLTF.

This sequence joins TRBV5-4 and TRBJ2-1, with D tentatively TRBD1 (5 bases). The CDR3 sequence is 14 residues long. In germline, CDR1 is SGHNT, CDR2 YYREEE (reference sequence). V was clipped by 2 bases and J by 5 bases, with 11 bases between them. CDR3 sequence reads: CASSFGQGNNEQFF. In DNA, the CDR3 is TGTGCCAGCAGCTTCGGCCAGGGAAACAATGAGCAGTTCTTC.

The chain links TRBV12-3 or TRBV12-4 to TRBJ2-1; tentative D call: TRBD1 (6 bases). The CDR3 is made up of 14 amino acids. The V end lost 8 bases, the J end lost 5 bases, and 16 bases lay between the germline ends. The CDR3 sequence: CASLDRRTDNEQFF. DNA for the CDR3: TGTGCCAGCCTAGACAGGCGTACGGACAATGAGCAGTTCTTC.

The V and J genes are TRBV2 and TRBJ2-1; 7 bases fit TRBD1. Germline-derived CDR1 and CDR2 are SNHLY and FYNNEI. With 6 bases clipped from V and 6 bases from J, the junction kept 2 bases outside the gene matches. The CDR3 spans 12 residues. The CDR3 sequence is CASRGDSNEQFF. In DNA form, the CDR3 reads TGTGCCAGCAGAGGGGACAGCAATGAGCAGTTCTTC.

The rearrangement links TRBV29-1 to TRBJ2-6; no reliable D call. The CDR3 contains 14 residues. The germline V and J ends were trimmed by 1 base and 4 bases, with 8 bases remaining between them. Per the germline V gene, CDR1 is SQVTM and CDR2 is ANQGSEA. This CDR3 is CSVEGKGGANVLTF. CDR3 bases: TGCAGCGTTGAAGGAAAAGGAGGGGCCAACGTCCTGACTTTC.

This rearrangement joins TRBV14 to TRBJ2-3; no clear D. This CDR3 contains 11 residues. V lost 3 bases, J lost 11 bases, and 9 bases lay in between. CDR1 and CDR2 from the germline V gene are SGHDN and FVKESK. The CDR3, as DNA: TGTGCCAGCAGCCATGGCCCACAGCAGTATTTT. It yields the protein CASSHGPQQYF.

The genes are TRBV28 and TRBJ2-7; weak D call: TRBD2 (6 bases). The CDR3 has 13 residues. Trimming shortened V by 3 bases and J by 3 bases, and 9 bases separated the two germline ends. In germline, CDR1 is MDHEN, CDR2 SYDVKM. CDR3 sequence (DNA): TGTGCCAGCAGTTTCCTTAGCGGCTACGAGCAGTACTTC. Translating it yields CASSFLSGYEQYF.

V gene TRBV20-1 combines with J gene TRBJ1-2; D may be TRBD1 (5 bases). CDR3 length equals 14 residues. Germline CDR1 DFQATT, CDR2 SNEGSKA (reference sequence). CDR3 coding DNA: TGCCGTGTTGAGGGACGCTCTTCTAACTATGGCTACACCTTC. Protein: CRVEGRSSNYGYTF.

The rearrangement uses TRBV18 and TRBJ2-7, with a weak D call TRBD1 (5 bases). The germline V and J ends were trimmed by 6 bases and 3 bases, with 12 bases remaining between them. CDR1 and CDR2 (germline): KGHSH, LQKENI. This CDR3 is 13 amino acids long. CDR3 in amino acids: CASSLGDSYEQYF. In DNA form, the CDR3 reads TGTGCCAGCTCTCTCGGAGACAGCTACGAGCAGTACTTC.